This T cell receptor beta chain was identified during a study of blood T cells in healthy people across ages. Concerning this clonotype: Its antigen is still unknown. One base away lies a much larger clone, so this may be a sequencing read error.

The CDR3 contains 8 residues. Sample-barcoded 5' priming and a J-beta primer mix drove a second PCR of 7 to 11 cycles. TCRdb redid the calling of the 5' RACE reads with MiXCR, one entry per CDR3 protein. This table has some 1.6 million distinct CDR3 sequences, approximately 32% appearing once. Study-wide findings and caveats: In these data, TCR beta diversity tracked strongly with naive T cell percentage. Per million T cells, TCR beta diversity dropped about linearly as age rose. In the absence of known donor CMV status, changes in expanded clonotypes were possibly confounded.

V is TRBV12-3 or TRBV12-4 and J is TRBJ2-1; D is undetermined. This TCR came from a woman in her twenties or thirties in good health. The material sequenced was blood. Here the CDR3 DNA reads TGTGCCAGCAATGGGCAGTTCTTC. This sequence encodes CASNGQFF.